The entry below describes one TCR beta chain. Its antigen remains unidentified. The record has no base qualities; no much larger clone is one base away. The donors were healthy, HIV-negative adults who had no recently reported acute infections or vaccinations. Only Caucasian adults living in Nashville, Tennessee, USA were represented among the donors. Magnetic negative selection was used to enrich CD4+ T cells, after which naive cells were positively selected on CD45RA and the negative fraction became the memory subset. After blood collection by leukapheresis, PBMCs were isolated using Ficoll-Histopaque density gradient centrifugation and then cryopreserved in the vapor phase of liquid nitrogen. Purity and quantity of every magnetically sorted T cell population were checked by analytical flow cytometry. Each sorted fraction had its genomic DNA isolated and then quantified by UV absorbance on a Nanodrop 2000c.

Using the deep immunoSEQ assay, multiplex PCR amplified TCR CDR3 regions from genomic DNA. Genomic DNA extracted from each cell subset was distributed evenly over all wells of several immunoSEQ 96-well plates, and each plate served as one replicate. For sorted subsets, about 0.2 ug genomic DNA, equal to 30,000 or so T cell genomes, was loaded into each replicate PCR. Purified libraries were quantified with a Qubit 3.0 fluorometer, sized on a Bioanalyzer 2100, and re-quantified with the KAPA Library Quantification kit. Every immunoSEQ 96-well plate was sequenced on a separate single-read 150-cycle Illumina NextSeq 550 flow cell. In the source study's methods: Because the immunoSEQ output included only junctional sequences and no quality scores, the filtering could not be the same as the filtering used for full-length reads. Sequences were annotated with PyIR, a Python wrapper for IgBLAST v1.9, and V/J genes and CDR3 were assigned using IMGT germline references. Any read was removed if the V/J assignment was weak (E-value above 1e-6), the CDR3 was missing, or the read contained stop codons, out-of-frame junctions, or ambiguous translated residues. V3J clonotypes were defined as sequences sharing the same inferred V gene, J gene, and CDR3 amino acid sequence. Percentage overlap between repertoires was calculated by dividing the number of shared unique clonotypes by the size of the smaller repertoire. Three approaches were used to assess repertoire richness: RTK rarefaction, the Chao1 estimator, and Recon v2.1 estimates of unobserved clonotypes. For all TCRbeta clonotypes obtained by the gDNA method from several donors, generation probabilities were computed with OLGA. Not all clones reach the TCRdb copy of this immuneACCESS table, which keeps in-frame sequences only. Checked studies attribute under half of the gap to unresolved V genes and leave the rest unexplained. V and J calls and clone size are as listed in that table; D and trimming were resolved from the DNA. A total of 2 million to 3 million clones appear in this sample, approximately 93% of them only once. The ten biggest clones cover 0.36% of the sample.

The record originates from a study of shared clonotypes between healthy human individuals (dated by TCRdb to 2020 to 2021). Concerning the study at large: A couple of women and three men aged 18 to 49 years were included in the cohort. For each donor, three plates each were used for CD4 naive and CD4 memory, two plates were used for CD8 naive, and one plate was used for CD8 memory. To estimate repertoire size and how much clonotype sharing occurs between individuals, the study deeply sequenced the blood TCR repertoires of roughly 5 healthy adults. To increase sequencing depth and limit assay-specific biases, different laboratories used diverse techniques to prepare libraries and sequence TCR repertoires. Between about 0.9 and 10 billion PBMCs per donor were obtained by leukapheresis. The paper's findings and limits, for the study overall: Clonotypes shared by all four sorted-subset donors showed higher generation probabilities than non-shared clonotypes. Even with the large sequencing depth, rarefaction of the sorted-subset datasets indicated that sequencing was incomplete. Naive subsets generally had larger estimated clonotype richness than memory subsets. Sharing across several donors was observed for approximately 5% of naive CD4, 3.5% of naive CD8, about 2.3% of memory CD4, and roughly 0.43% of memory CD8 clonotypes. Sampling was limited to blood, and TCR repertoires in tissue likely differ from TCR repertoires in blood. Because the study included only a small number of donors, the genetic and exposure-history diversity represented was limited. Based on pairwise subsampling, the degree of clonotype sharing among donors was expected to be affected by sequencing depth.

Sequences MNHEY (CDR1) and SVGAGI (CDR2) are obtained from the germline V gene. The CDR3 holds 11 amino acids from the cysteine to the phenylalanine. The only DNA kept is the CDR3, 33 bases in frame from the first base. V was cut back by 4 bases and J by 10 bases, leaving a gap of 8 bases between them. The receptor chain draws on TRBV6-5 and TRBJ2-1, with an unclear D gene assignment. Source material: naive CD4+ T cells from PBMCs. The cell subset or site label here, explained by the study, means: CD45RA+ positively selected. The TCR was taken from a man younger than 35 in good health. Some clones in this sample may be carry-over from other donors' samples. The DNA sequence is given as TGTGCCAGCAGTTCCGGGCGGGAGCAGTTCTTC. Its product reads: CASSSGREQFF.